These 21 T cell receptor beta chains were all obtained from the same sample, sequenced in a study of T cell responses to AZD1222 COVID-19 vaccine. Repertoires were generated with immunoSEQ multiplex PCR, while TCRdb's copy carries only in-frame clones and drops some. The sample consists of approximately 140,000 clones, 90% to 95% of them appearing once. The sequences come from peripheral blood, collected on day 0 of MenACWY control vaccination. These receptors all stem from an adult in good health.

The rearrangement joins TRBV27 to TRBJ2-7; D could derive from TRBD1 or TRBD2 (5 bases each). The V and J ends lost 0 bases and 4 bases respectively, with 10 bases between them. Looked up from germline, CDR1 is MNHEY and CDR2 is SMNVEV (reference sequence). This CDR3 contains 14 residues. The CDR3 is CASSLSGGPYEQYF. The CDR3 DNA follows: TGTGCCAGCAGTTTATCTGGGGGTCCGTACGAGCAGTACTTC.

The CDR3 coding sequence is TGTGCCAGCAGCTTCGAAACCGGACTTGAAGCTTTCTTT. Translating it yields CASSFETGLEAFF. V gene TRBV11-2 combines with J gene TRBJ1-1; D gene unclear. This CDR3 spans 13 amino acids. V shed 3 bases and J shed 7 bases, with 12 bases lying between them. Germline CDR1 reads SGHAT; CDR2 reads FQNNGV. Combining the CDR3 with reference TRBV11-2 and TRBJ1-1 gives the whole variable domain EAGVAQSPRYKIIEKRQSVAFWCNPISGHATLYWYQQILGQGPKLLIQFQNNGVVDDSQLPKDRFSAERLKGVDSTLKIQPAKLEDSAVYLCASSFETGLEAFFGQGTRLTVV.

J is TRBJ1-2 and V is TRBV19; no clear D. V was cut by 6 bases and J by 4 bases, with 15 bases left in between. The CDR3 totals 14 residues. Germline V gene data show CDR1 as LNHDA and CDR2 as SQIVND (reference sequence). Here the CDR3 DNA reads TGTGCCAGTAGGCCCCATGAGGCGTTCTATGGCTACACCTTC. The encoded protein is CASRPHEAFYGYTF.

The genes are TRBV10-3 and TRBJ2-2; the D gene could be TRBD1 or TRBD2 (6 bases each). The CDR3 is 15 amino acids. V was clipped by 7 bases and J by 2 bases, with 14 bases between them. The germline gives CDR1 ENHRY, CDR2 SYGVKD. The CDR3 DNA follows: TGTGCCATCAACCTGGGGGGCGCAAACACCGGGGAGCTGTTTTTT. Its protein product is CAINLGGANTGELFF.

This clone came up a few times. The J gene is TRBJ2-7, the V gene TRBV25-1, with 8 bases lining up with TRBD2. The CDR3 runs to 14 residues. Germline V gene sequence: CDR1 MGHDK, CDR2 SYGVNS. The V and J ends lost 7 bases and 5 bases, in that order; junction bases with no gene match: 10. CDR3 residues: CASTPWSGGNEQYF. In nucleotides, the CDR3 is TGTGCCAGCACCCCTTGGTCGGGGGGGAACGAGCAGTACTTC.

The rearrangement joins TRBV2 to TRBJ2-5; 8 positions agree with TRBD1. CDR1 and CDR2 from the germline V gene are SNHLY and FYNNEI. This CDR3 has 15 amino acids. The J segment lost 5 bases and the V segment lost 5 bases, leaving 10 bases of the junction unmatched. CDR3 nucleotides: TGTGCCAGCAGTCCACGGACAGGGACCGGGGAGACCCAGTACTTC. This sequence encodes CASSPRTGTGETQYF.

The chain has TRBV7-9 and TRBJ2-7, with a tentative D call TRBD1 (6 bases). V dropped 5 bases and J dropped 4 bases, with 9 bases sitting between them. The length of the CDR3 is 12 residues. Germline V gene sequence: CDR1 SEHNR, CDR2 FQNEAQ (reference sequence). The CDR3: CASSATGYEQYF. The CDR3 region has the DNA TGTGCCAGCAGCGCGACAGGTTACGAGCAGTACTTC.

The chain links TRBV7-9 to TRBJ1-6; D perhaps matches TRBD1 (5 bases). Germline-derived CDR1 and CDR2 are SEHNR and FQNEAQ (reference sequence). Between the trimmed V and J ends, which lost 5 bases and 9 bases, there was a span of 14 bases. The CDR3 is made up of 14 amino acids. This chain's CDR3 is CASSGRGAPSPLHF. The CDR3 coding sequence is TGTGCCAGCAGCGGACGTGGGGCTCCTTCACCCCTCCACTTT. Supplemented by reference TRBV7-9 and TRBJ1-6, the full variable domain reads DTGVSQNPRHKITKRGQNVTFRCDPISEHNRLYWYRQTLGQGPEFLTYFQNEAQLEKSRLLSDRFSAERPKGSFSTLEIQRTEQGDSAMYLCASSGRGAPSPLHFGNGTRLTVT.

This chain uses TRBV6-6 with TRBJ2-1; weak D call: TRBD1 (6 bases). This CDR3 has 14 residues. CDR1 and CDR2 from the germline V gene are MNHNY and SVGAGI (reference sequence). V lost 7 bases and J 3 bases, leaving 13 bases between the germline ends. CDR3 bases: TGTGCCAGCAAGAGGGACACGAACTACAATGAGCAGTTCTTC. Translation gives CASKRDTNYNEQFF.

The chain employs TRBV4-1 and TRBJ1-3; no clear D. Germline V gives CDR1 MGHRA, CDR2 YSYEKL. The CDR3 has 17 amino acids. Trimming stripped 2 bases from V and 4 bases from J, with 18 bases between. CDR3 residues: CASSQYRVQLEGNTIYF. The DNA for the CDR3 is TGCGCCAGCAGCCAATATCGGGTCCAGTTAGAAGGAAACACCATATATTTT.

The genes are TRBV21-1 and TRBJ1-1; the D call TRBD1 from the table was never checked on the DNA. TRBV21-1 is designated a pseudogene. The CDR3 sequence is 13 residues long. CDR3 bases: TGTGCCAGCAGCAAAAGGGGTGGCACTGAAGCTTTCTTT. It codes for CASSKRGGTEAFF.

In nucleotides, the CDR3 is TGTGCCAGCAGCTTGGCCGCGAGTAGCAGGGCTGGGGCCAACGTCCTGACTTTC. It codes for CASSLAASSRAGANVLTF. The V call is TRBV5-6, the J call TRBJ2-6; weak D call: TRBD1 (5 bases). The germline gives CDR1 SGHDT, CDR2 YYEEEE. The germline V and J ends were trimmed by 0 bases and 2 bases, with 15 bases remaining between them. The CDR3 length is 18 residues. The complete variable domain, with remaining parts taken from reference TRBV5-6 and TRBJ2-6, reads DAGVTQSPTHLIKTRGQQVTLRCSPKSGHDTVSWYQQALGQGPQFIFQYYEEEERQRGNFPDRFSGHQFPNYSSELNVNALLLGDSALYLCASSLAASSRAGANVLTFGAGSRLTVL.

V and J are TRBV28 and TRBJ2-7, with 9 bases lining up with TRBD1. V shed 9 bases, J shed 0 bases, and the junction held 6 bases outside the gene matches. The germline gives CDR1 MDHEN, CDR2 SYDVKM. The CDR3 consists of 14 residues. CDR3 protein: CASRQGDNSYEQYF. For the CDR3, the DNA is TGTGCCAGTCGACAGGGGGACAACTCCTACGAGCAGTACTTC.

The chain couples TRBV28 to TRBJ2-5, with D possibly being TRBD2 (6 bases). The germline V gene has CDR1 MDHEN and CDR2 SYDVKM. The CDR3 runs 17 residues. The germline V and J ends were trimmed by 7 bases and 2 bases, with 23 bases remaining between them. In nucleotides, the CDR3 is TGTGCCAGCACCCATGGAAAGGAGGGAAGTAATCAAGAGACCCAGTACTTC. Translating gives CASTHGKEGSNQETQYF.

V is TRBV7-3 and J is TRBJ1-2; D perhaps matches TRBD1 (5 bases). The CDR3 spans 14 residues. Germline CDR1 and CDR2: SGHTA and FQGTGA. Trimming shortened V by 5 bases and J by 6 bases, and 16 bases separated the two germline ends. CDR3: CASSLAYRSNGYTF. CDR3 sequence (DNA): TGTGCCAGCAGCCTCGCATACAGGTCCAATGGCTACACCTTC.

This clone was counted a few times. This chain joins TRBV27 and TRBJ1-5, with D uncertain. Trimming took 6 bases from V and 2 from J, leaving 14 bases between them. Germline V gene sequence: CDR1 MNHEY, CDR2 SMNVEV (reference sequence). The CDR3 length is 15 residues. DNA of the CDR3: TGTGCCAGCAGCTCCCGCCCGTTGGGCAATCAGCCCCAGCATTTT. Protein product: CASSSRPLGNQPQHF.

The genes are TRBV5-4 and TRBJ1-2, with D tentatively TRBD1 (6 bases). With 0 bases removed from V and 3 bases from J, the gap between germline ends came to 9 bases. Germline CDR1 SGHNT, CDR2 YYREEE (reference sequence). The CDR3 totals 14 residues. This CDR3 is CASSLEGDDYGYTF. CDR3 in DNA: TGTGCCAGCAGCTTGGAGGGGGACGACTATGGCTACACCTTC.

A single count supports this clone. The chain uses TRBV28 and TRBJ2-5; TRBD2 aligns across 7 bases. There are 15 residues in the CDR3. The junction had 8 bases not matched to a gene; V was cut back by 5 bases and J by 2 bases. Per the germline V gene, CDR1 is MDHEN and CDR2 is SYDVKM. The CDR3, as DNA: TGTGCCAGCAGTAAGCGGGCCGGGGGGCAAGAGACCCAGTACTTC. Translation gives CASSKRAGGQETQYF. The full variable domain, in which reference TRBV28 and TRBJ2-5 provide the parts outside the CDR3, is DVKVTQSSRYLVKRTGEKVFLECVQDMDHENMFWYRQDPGLGLRLIYFSYDVKMKEKGDIPEGYSVSREKKERFSLILESASTNQTSMYLCASSKRAGGQETQYFGPGTRLLVL.

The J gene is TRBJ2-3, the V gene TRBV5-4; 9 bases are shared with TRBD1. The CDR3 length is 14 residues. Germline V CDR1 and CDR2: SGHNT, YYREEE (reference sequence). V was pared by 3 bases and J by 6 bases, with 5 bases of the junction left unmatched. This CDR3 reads CASSWGQGRDTQYF. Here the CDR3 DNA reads TGTGCCAGCAGCTGGGGACAGGGAAGGGATACGCAGTATTTT.

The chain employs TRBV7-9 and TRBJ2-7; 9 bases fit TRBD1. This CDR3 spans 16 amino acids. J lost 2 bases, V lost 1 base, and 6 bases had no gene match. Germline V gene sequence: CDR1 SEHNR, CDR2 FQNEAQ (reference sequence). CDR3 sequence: CASSLVNWDRAYEQYF. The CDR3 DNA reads TGTGCCAGCAGCTTAGTCAATTGGGACAGGGCCTACGAGCAGTACTTC.

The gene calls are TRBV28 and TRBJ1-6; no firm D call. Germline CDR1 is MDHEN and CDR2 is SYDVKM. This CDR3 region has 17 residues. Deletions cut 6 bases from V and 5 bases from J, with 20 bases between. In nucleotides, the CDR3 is TGTGCCAGCAGCTTCGGAATCTTGAGTGTAAATAATTCACCCCTCCACTTT. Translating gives CASSFGILSVNNSPLHF.